One and the same sample provided the 27 T cell receptor beta chains below, sequenced in a study of tumor-infiltrating lymphocytes in primary liver carcinoma. A constant-region primer served to make TCR beta cDNA from about 0.45 ug total RNA. Library construction for TCR beta comprised three nested multiplex PCR rounds performed with slightly modified ARM-PCR. In the first two PCR rounds, TRBV1-TRBV30 forward primers were paired with a C-beta reverse primer, and each round lasted approximately 10 cycles. One entry per CDR3 protein, called by TCRdb with MiXCR from the multiplex PCR reads. The table lists 84,000 or so distinct CDR3 sequences, roughly 72% of them singletons, with approximately 19% in the top ten. Co-extraction of RNA and DNA was performed on about 18-30 mg of unsorted bulk tissue. The sequenced material came from liver tumor tissue from sampling region 1. Subset here: tumor region T1, superior pole. These receptors were collected from a man aged 40-50 years with primary liver carcinoma and hepatitis B virus infection.

The gene calls are TRBV12-3 or TRBV12-4 and TRBJ1-5; the match to TRBD1 covers 8 bases. After removal of 10 bases from V and 2 bases from J, the junction contained 10 bases not matched to a gene. The CDR3 has 15 amino acids. CDR3 DNA: TGTGCCACCAGCACCTCACAGGGGGGCAATCAGCCCCAGCATTTT. Protein sequence: CATSTSQGGNQPQHF.

Remarks on this clonotype: A junction boundary mismatches the germline segment, possibly from a read error. The rearrangement links TRBV29-1 to TRBJ2-1, with 9 bases that match TRBD1. Per the germline V gene, CDR1 is SQVTM and CDR2 is ANQGSEA. The CDR3 consists of 13 residues. CDR3 in DNA: TGCATCGTCGCTGGGACAGGGTTGAATGAGCAATTCTTC. This gives the protein CIVAGTGLNEQFF.

This clonotype appeared a single time. A much larger clone sits a single nucleotide away, making a read error possible. The chain combines TRBV25-1 with TRBJ2-2, with a possible D match to TRBD2 (6 bases). The CDR3 consists of 20 residues. The germline V gene encodes CDR1 MGHDK and CDR2 SYGVNS. Trimming cost V 6 bases and J 0 bases, with 26 bases left between them. The CDR3 loop is CASRTTTSGFFGTNTGELFF. Written as DNA, the CDR3 is TGTGCCAGCAGAACCACGACTAGTGGGTTCTTCGGGACGAACACCGGGGAGCTGTTTTTT.

The chain couples TRBV6-1 to TRBJ2-1; TRBD2 matches 9 bases. The CDR3 consists of 15 residues. V was clipped by 6 bases and J by 8 bases; unmatched bases: 11. Germline V gene sequence: CDR1 MNHNS, CDR2 SASEGT. The CDR3 sequence is CASRVPAGGSDEQFF. As DNA, the CDR3 is TGTGCCAGCAGAGTACCAGCGGGAGGTTCTGATGAGCAGTTCTTC.

As concerns this clonotype: This may be a read error, as it is one base from a much larger clone. The chain is built from TRBV5-1 and TRBJ2-1; 12 bases are a match to TRBD2. V dropped 4 bases and J dropped 0; count of bases not matched to a gene: 11. This CDR3 is built from 19 residues. The germline CDR1 and CDR2 sequences are SGHRS and YFSETQ. Here the CDR3 reads CASSPTGASGRASYNEQFF. The CDR3 DNA reads as TGCGCCAGCAGCCCCACCGGGGCTAGCGGGAGGGCCTCCTACAATGAGCAGTTCTTC. Together with reference TRBV5-1 and TRBJ2-1, the CDR3 gives the full variable domain: KAGVTQTPRYLIKTRGQQVTLSCSPISGHRSVSWYQQTPGQGLQFLFEYFSETQRNKGNFPGRFSGRQFSNSRSEMNVSTLELGDSALYLCASSPTGASGRASYNEQFFGPGTRLTVL.

This clonotype was detected only once. One end of the junction is discordant with germline, which a read error may explain. This chain connects TRBV7-3 to TRBJ1-1; 11 bases line up with TRBD1. The length of the CDR3 is 14 residues. CDR1 and CDR2 from the germline V gene are SGHTA and FQGTGA. This CDR3 reads CASSPGTGGSEVFF. The CDR3 DNA reads as TGTGCCAGCAGCCCCGGGACAGGGGGATCTGAAGTTTTCTTT.

In regard to this clonotype: The junction departs from the called germline gene at one end, perhaps through a read error. V gene TRBV6-2 or TRBV6-3 combines with J gene TRBJ2-7, with 10 bases fitting TRBD2. This CDR3 contains 15 residues. Germline values: CDR1 MNHEY, CDR2 SVGEGT. The CDR3 DNA follows: TGTGCCAGCAGTCCCAGACTAGCGGGTAACAGCGAGCGGTACTTC. Translating gives CASSPRLAGNSERYF.

This clonotype occurred many times. The chain is built from TRBV10-2 and TRBJ2-7; tentative D call: TRBD1 (6 bases). The germline gives CDR1 WSHSY, CDR2 SAAADI. Deletions cut 2 bases from V and 3 bases from J, with 14 bases between. The CDR3 consists of 15 residues. CDR3 sequence reads: CASSETLRTVYEQYF. The CDR3 nucleotides read TGCGCCAGCAGTGAGACACTCCGGACAGTCTACGAGCAGTACTTC.

Note on this clonotype: The germline gene is not matched at one end of the junction; a read error may be the cause. This chain connects TRBV4-2 to TRBJ1-4; D not certain. Germline assignment: CDR1 LGHNA and CDR2 YNFKEQ. The CDR3 is 15 amino acids. This CDR3 is CANSQVGSRNEKLFF. The CDR3 DNA sequence: TGTGCCAACAGCCAAGTGGGATCGCGGAATGAAAAACTGTTTTTT.

This clonotype appeared once. At one boundary the junction diverges from the germline segment, which might be a read error. The chain employs TRBV5-4 and TRBJ2-2, with D perhaps matching TRBD2 (6 bases). Germline CDR1 is SGHNT and CDR2 is YYREEE (reference sequence). The CDR3 loop spans 15 amino acids. The CDR3 protein is CANSPFSGGTEELFF. The CDR3 DNA is TGTGCCAACAGCCCTTTTAGCGGAGGCACCGAGGAGCTGTTTTTT.

The V gene is TRBV7-3, the J gene TRBJ2-5, with D possibly called TRBD1 or TRBD2 (5 bases each). Germline CDR1 and CDR2: SGHTA and FQGTGA. The CDR3 is 13 residues long. With 5 bases removed from V and 5 bases from J, the gap between germline ends came to 12 bases. The CDR3 spells CASSRRRDETQYF. The DNA of the CDR3 is TGTGCCAGCAGCAGGCGTAGGGACGAGACCCAGTACTTC.

This clonotype was observed once. The chain is built from TRBV29-1 and TRBJ2-3; 10 nucleotides agree with TRBD1. Germline V gives CDR1 SQVTM, CDR2 ANQGSEA. The CDR3 totals 16 residues. The ends lost 2 bases at V and 4 bases at J; junction bases unmatched: 9. The CDR3 reads CSVELRDRGIADTQYF. CDR3 in DNA: TGCAGCGTTGAACTCAGGGACAGGGGAATTGCAGATACGCAGTATTTT.

As for this clonotype: Mismatch with germline at one junction end may stem from a read error. The V and J genes are TRBV12-3 or TRBV12-4 and TRBJ1-5, with D perhaps matching TRBD1 (5 bases). This CDR3 has 15 residues. The CDR3 protein is CTSSLGTGPNQPQHF. The CDR3 nucleotides are TGTACCAGTAGTTTGGGGACGGGGCCTAATCAGCCCCAGCATTTT.

With regard to this clonotype: The CDR3 end shows no conserved phenylalanine or tryptophan, and so a read error is likely. CDR3 sequence reads: CTNSPDSSTDTQYS. The DNA for the CDR3 is TGTACCAACAGCCCGGACAGCAGCACAGATACGCAGTATTCT. J is TRBJ2-3 and V is TRBV7-8, with a tentative D call TRBD1 (6 bases). The CDR3 totals 14 residues. Germline V CDR1 and CDR2: SGHVS, FQNEAQ.

This clonotype has a single count. The junction shows a germline mismatch at one end, possibly a read error. This chain connects TRBV29-1 to TRBJ2-1, with D possibly TRBD1 on 6 matching bases. Germline-derived CDR1 and CDR2 are SQVTM and ANQGSEA. This CDR3 has 15 amino acids. The CDR3 protein is CSVETGRSSYNEQFF. Written as DNA, the CDR3 is TGCAGCGTTGAGACAGGCAGAAGCTCCTACAATGAGCAATTCTTC.

Points on this clonotype: Since no conserved phenylalanine or tryptophan closes the CDR3, a read error is the likely cause. The CDR3 region is CSSCPGSPSDTQYL. CDR3 sequence (DNA): TGTTCCAGCTGCCCGGGCTCCCCGTCAGATACGCAGTATCTT. The rearrangement joins TRBV11-2 to TRBJ2-3; D remains unclear. The CDR3 is 14 residues long. The germline CDR1 and CDR2 sequences are SGHAT and FQNNGV.

On this clonotype: The conserved final phenylalanine or tryptophan is absent from the CDR3, which likely points to a read error. The rearrangement uses TRBV11-2 and TRBJ1-5, with 8 bases fitting TRBD1. The CDR3 totals 15 residues. Per germline, CDR1 SGHAT and CDR2 FQNNGV. The V and J ends lost 7 bases and 11 bases, in that order; junction bases with no gene match: 16. This chain's CDR3 is CASNLTGGSNRSQHI. The CDR3 DNA reads TGTGCCAGCAACCTTACAGGGGGTAGCAATCGGTCCCAGCATATT.

The chain links TRBV4-2 to TRBJ2-1; 9 nucleotides align to TRBD1. The CDR3 length is 13 residues. The germline CDR1 and CDR2 sequences are LGHNA and YNFKEQ. DNA for the CDR3: TGTACTAGCAACCGACAGGGGGGCAATGAGCAGTTCTTC. Translating gives CTSNRQGGNEQFF.

This clonotype was detected only once. The conserved phenylalanine or tryptophan is not found at the CDR3 terminus, so this likely reflects a read error. The chain is built from TRBV4-2 and TRBJ2-3; perhaps TRBD2 as D (5 bases). The CDR3 sequence is 15 residues long. Germline-derived CDR1 and CDR2 are LGHNA and YNFKEQ. The CDR3 reads CASSEGRESTDAQYY. The CDR3 nucleotides are TGTGCCAGCAGCGAAGGACGGGAAAGCACAGATGCGCAGTATTAT.

Turning to this clonotype: Relative to the germline gene, one junction end is altered; a read error may explain this. The CDR3: CASSPRTRGNNEQFF. As DNA, the CDR3 is TGTGCTAGCAGCCCGCGGACAAGGGGGAACAATGAGCAGTTCTTC. The chain couples TRBV4-2 to TRBJ2-1; possibly TRBD1 for D (6 bases). The CDR3 consists of 15 residues. Germline V lookup: CDR1 LGHNA, CDR2 YNFKEQ.

In the case of this clonotype: A much larger clone lies a single base off, so this may be a read error. The chain couples TRBV7-9 to TRBJ2-7; TRBD2 matches at 7 bases. Trimming took 4 bases from V and 2 from J; bases not matched to a gene: 14. The CDR3 length is 17 residues. Germline V gene lookup returns CDR1 SEHNR and CDR2 FQNEAQ (reference sequence). The CDR3 sequence is CASSSAEGLSDPYEQYF. CDR3 sequence (DNA): TGTGCCAGCAGCTCCGCTGAGGGACTATCGGATCCCTACGAGCAGTACTTC.

Concerning this clonotype itself: The junction departs from the called germline gene at one end, perhaps through a read error. This chain connects TRBV11-2 to TRBJ2-4; D is possibly TRBD2 (5 bases). The germline gives CDR1 SGHAT, CDR2 FQNNGV. This CDR3 is built from 14 residues. Here the CDR3 reads CAISTQRRWDIQYF. The CDR3 DNA reads TGTGCCATCAGCACCCAACGGAGGTGGGACATTCAGTACTTC.

In this sample, this clonotype turned up once. One end of the junction is discordant with germline, which a read error may explain. V gene TRBV5-4 combines with J gene TRBJ2-7; perhaps TRBD1 as D (5 bases). The CDR3 consists of 15 residues. Germline V CDR1 and CDR2: SGHNT, YYREEE (reference sequence). In DNA, the CDR3 is TGTGCCAGTAGCTCGTCGCCGCACAGGTTCGGCGAGCAGTACTTC. It specifies CASSSSPHRFGEQYF.

A note on this clonotype: The conserved phenylalanine or tryptophan normally closing the CDR3 is absent here, so this likely arose from a read error. The rearrangement links TRBV6-1 to TRBJ2-7; 8 positions match TRBD2. This CDR3 spans 15 amino acids. Losses at the gene ends were 1 base for V and 4 bases for J; bases not matched to a gene: 6. Germline values: CDR1 MNHNS, CDR2 SASEGT. The CDR3 loop reads CASSEEAGGSYEQYL. CDR3 DNA: TGTGCCAGCAGTGAAGAGGCGGGGGGTAGTTACGAGCAGTACTTA.

A note on this clonotype: A junction boundary mismatches the germline segment, possibly from a read error. This rearrangement joins TRBV29-1 to TRBJ2-5, with 8 nucleotides matching TRBD2. CDR3 length equals 14 residues. Germline V gene data show CDR1 as SQVTM and CDR2 as ANQGSEA. CDR3 DNA: TGCAGCGTTGTTCGAACTAGCGGTCAAGAGGCCCAGTACTTC. This codes for CSVVRTSGQEAQYF.

On this clonotype itself: An end of the junction differs from the germline gene, which may be a read error. The CDR3, as DNA: TGTGCCAGCAGCCGCCGGACATGGCCTCAACTCGGAACTGGGGCCAACGTCCCGACTTTC. Translation gives CASSRRTWPQLGTGANVPTF. V gene TRBV7-8 combines with J gene TRBJ2-6; D is perhaps TRBD1 (5 bases). Germline assignment: CDR1 SGHVS and CDR2 FQNEAQ. The length of the CDR3 is 20 residues. Complete variable domain (other parts from reference TRBV7-8 and TRBJ2-6): GAGVSQSPRYKVAKRGQDVALRCDPISGHVSLFWYQQALGQGPEFLTYFQNEAQLDKSGLPSDRFFAERPEGSVSTLKIQRTQQEDSAVYLCASSRRTWPQLGTGANVPTFGAGSRLTVL.

This clonotype came up once. The genes are TRBV28 and TRBJ2-7; perhaps TRBD2 as D (6 bases). The V and J ends lost 4 bases and 4 bases respectively, with 20 bases between them. There are 16 residues in the CDR3. Germline CDR1 reads MDHEN; CDR2 reads SYDVKM. CDR3 protein: CASSSPGGMGLYEQYF. The CDR3 nucleotides are TGTGCCAGCAGTTCCCCCGGTGGGATGGGACTGTACGAGCAGTACTTC.